Sequencing of this T cell receptor (beta chain) was carried out in a study of PD-1 blockade in classical Hodgkin lymphoma. Study findings and constraints: TCR diversity in CD4+, not CD8+, cells rose significantly by C4D1. Patients with a complete response exhibited baseline diversity comparable to newly diagnosed patients. Repertoire differences have undefined causes, possibly disease activity or prior therapy.

Described time point: cycle 4 day 1 (C4D1), after about 6 weeks of nivolumab. After autologous stem cell transplantation all patients relapsed, and prior brentuximab vedotin exposure differed between cohorts. Using magnetic negative selection, the CD4+ T cells were separated out of thawed PBMCs. CDR1 SEHNR and CDR2 FQNEAQ come from the germline V gene (reference sequence). The CDR3 is 11 residues long. V lost 5 bases and J 5 bases, leaving 6 bases between the germline ends. This clone counts as medium-sized. Its antigen is unknown. Assay used: immunoSEQ multiplex PCR; TCRdb lists only in-frame clones, some missing. The table has around 26,000 clones, 65% to 90% seen once.

The genes are TRBV7-9 and TRBJ1-2; no reliable D call. The sequence was collected from a human donor with classical Hodgkin lymphoma. The sequenced sample was CD4+ T cells from blood, obtained before the fourth cycle of nivolumab. The CDR3 protein is CASSPGYGYTF. The CDR3 nucleotides are TGTGCCAGCAGCCCGGGTTATGGCTACACCTTC.